These T cell receptor beta chains were read from a single sample in a study of T cells expressing NK-cell markers. TCRdb re-called the 5' RACE reads and shows each CDR3 protein once, DNA omitted. The sample's table shows roughly 430,000 distinct CDR3 sequences. Sequencing used blood T cells: a sorted CD56 or NKG2C T cell subset, CD4+ or CD8+ T cells, or bulk PBMC T cells (not recorded which). These receptors all stem from a woman between 18 and 69 years old in good health. Both conserved end residues are part of each CDR3.

j_gene: TRBJ2-4; v_gene: TRBV3-1; CDR3aa: CASTEAGGSKNIQYF
j_gene: TRBJ2-4; v_gene: TRBV29-1; CDR3aa: CSVEKPGTGGNIQYF
j_gene: TRBJ2-5; v_gene: TRBV7-8; CDR3aa: CASSLLQGIETQYF
j_gene: TRBJ2-7; v_gene: TRBV29-1; CDR3aa: CMATGGNSYEQYF
j_gene: TRBJ2-2; v_gene: TRBV6-1; CDR3aa: CASSARTGGNTGELFF
j_gene: TRBJ2-3; v_gene: TRBV6-5; CDR3aa: CASSYSRNAGGPPDTQYF
j_gene: TRBJ1-5; v_gene: TRBV5-1; CDR3aa: CASSLSDRVSQPQHF
j_gene: TRBJ2-7; v_gene: TRBV6-1; CDR3aa: CASRDGGTSGSEYF
j_gene: TRBJ2-3; v_gene: TRBV12-3/TRBV12-4; CDR3aa: CASSTTRQGVSTDTQYF
j_gene: TRBJ1-3; v_gene: TRBV7-2; CDR3aa: CASSLTPGRRSGNTIYF
j_gene: TRBJ1-4; v_gene: TRBV12-3/TRBV12-4; CDR3aa: CASSSPWQGGEKLFF
j_gene: TRBJ2-1; v_gene: TRBV20-1; CDR3aa: CSASRGAEPYNEQFF
j_gene: TRBJ1-1; v_gene: TRBV7-2; CDR3aa: CASSWTERGTEAFF
j_gene: TRBJ2-5; v_gene: TRBV20-1; CDR3aa: CSAPPQDFETQYF
j_gene: TRBJ2-1; v_gene: TRBV20-1; CDR3aa: CSASSLFSGRALDEQFF
j_gene: TRBJ2-5; v_gene: TRBV29-1; CDR3aa: CSVRRTLETQYF
j_gene: TRBJ2-2; v_gene: TRBV5-1; CDR3aa: CASSWTSGGPGELFF
j_gene: TRBJ2-4; v_gene: TRBV18; CDR3aa: CASSLTGGFPSLQYF
j_gene: TRBJ2-2; v_gene: TRBV21-1; CDR3aa: CASSKVNRGGTGELFF
j_gene: TRBJ2-7; v_gene: TRBV5-1; CDR3aa: CASSSLAGGRSYEQYF
j_gene: TRBJ1-3; v_gene: TRBV7-2; CDR3aa: CASSSSVGAGNTIYF
j_gene: TRBJ2-3; v_gene: TRBV7-9; CDR3aa: CASSLEGSDGADTQYF
j_gene: TRBJ2-4; v_gene: TRBV5-4; CDR3aa: CASSKDRAGELAKNIQYF
j_gene: TRBJ1-1; v_gene: TRBV5-1; CDR3aa: CASSLTDYMNTEAFF